The 4 T cell receptor beta chains below come from one sample, sequenced in a study of cytomegalovirus exposure and HLA in healthy donors. This PCR relied on a set of 60 Vbeta primers and 13 Jbeta primers. The data were produced by immunoSEQ multiplex PCR, yet TCRdb's version contains in-frame clones alone and is incomplete. The sample has approximately 150,000 clones; around nine tenths are singletons. The sequenced sample was PBMCs. The receptors stem from a woman aged 30 to 39 in good health and CMV-seronegative.

The chain links TRBV6-6 to TRBJ1-1; D gene ambiguous. The CDR3 is 14 residues long. CDR1 and CDR2 (germline): MNHNY, SVGAGI (reference sequence). Trimming cost V 8 bases and J 0 bases, with 13 bases left between them. The CDR3 coding sequence is TGTGCCAGCCGTGATGATAGAGTGAACACTGAAGCTTTCTTT. It translates to CASRDDRVNTEAFF.

This clone was picked up one time. The chain recombines TRBV7-7 with TRBJ2-3, with D possibly matching TRBD1 (5 bases). Trimming removed 5 bases from V and 1 base from J, with 7 bases in between. This CDR3 has 13 amino acids. Germline V gene data show CDR1 as SSHAT and CDR2 as FNYEAQ (reference sequence). CDR3 sequence: CASSQGGTDTQYF. The CDR3 DNA reads TGTGCCAGCAGCCAAGGGGGCACAGATACGCAGTATTTT.

The V call is TRBV7-2, the J call TRBJ1-2; D remains ambiguous. Trimming took off 1 base at V and 5 bases at J, with 5 bases between the two ends. CDR1 and CDR2 from the germline V gene are SGHTA and FQGNSA. This CDR3 is 12 amino acids long. The CDR3 bases are TGTGCCAGCAGCTTAGACCAGTATGGCTACACCTTC. Protein sequence: CASSLDQYGYTF. The full variable domain, rest sourced from reference TRBV7-2 and TRBJ1-2, is GAGVSQSPSNKVTEKGKDVELRCDPISGHTALYWYRQSLGQGLEFLIYFQGNSAPDKSGLPSDRFSAERTGGSVSTLTIQRTQQEDSAVYLCASSLDQYGYTFGSGTRLTVV.

This rearrangement joins TRBV28 to TRBJ1-2; D gene ambiguous. The V gene lost 3 bases and the J gene lost 5 bases, with 16 bases spanning the gap. Germline lookup yields CDR1 MDHEN and CDR2 SYDVKM. CDR3 size: 15 residues. The chain's CDR3 is CASSLGPPTVYGYTF. CDR3 sequence (DNA): TGTGCCAGCAGTTTGGGCCCTCCAACGGTGTATGGCTACACCTTC.